The present T cell receptor beta chain was sequenced within a study of blood T cell repertoires in COVID-19. Study summary: Material from acute and convalescent COVID-19 was sourced from the United States, Italy and Spain.

TCRdb keeps only in-frame clones here, not all; method: immunoSEQ multiplex PCR. The data contain roughly 190,000 clones, around 90% of them singletons. The CDR3 covers 12 residues. Germline-derived CDR1 and CDR2 are SNHLY and FYNNEI. The ends were cut back, 3 bases at V and 1 base at J, with 4 bases in the middle. The clonotype was recovered from a man aged 50-60 years with acute or convalescent COVID-19. The chain uses TRBV2 and TRBJ2-7, with D unclear. The source material was peripheral blood. CDR3 in DNA: TGTGCCAGCAGTGACTCGTCCTACGAGCAGTACTTC. Amino acid sequence: CASSDSSYEQYF.